One and the same sample provided the 27 T cell receptor beta chains below, sequenced in a study of blood T cell repertoires in COVID-19. Generated by immunoSEQ multiplex PCR, the TCRdb table keeps only in-frame clones and is missing some. The sample comprises 130,000 to 150,000 clones, around nine tenths of which are singletons, and roughly 2.1% rests with the top ten. Source material: peripheral blood. The receptors shown here come from a human donor in a cohort sampled during active COVID-19.

J is TRBJ2-7 and V is TRBV6-2 or TRBV6-3; TRBD2 matches at 14 bases. This CDR3 has 17 amino acids. Germline CDR1 is MNHEY and CDR2 is SVGEGT. With 5 bases clipped from V and 3 bases from J, the junction kept 9 bases outside the gene matches. This CDR3 is CASSTIRTSGRFYEQYF. CDR3 nucleotide sequence: TGTGCCAGCAGTACCATCCGGACTAGCGGGAGGTTCTACGAGCAGTACTTC.

The J gene is TRBJ2-7, the V gene TRBV6-5, with a possible D match to TRBD2 (5 bases). Germline CDR1 is MNHEY and CDR2 is SVGAGI. V dropped 0 bases and J dropped 6 bases, with 9 bases sitting between them. The CDR3 loop spans 13 amino acids. The CDR3: CASSYSRAAEQYF. The CDR3 DNA sequence: TGTGCCAGCAGTTACTCGCGGGCCGCCGAGCAGTACTTC.

The chain links TRBV5-6 to TRBJ2-7; 9 nucleotides agree with TRBD1. The CDR3 runs to 15 residues. V was clipped by 0 bases and J by 3 bases; unmatched bases: 4. Germline loops: CDR1 SGHDT, CDR2 YYEEEE. In DNA, the CDR3 is TGTGCCAGCAGCTTGGTTGGGACAGGGTACTACGAGCAGTACTTC. It translates to CASSLVGTGYYEQYF. Combining the CDR3 with reference TRBV5-6 and TRBJ2-7 gives the whole variable domain DAGVTQSPTHLIKTRGQQVTLRCSPKSGHDTVSWYQQALGQGPQFIFQYYEEEERQRGNFPDRFSGHQFPNYSSELNVNALLLGDSALYLCASSLVGTGYYEQYFGPGTRLTVT.

The genes are TRBV28 and TRBJ2-7; 12 bases map to TRBD2. The CDR3 extends over 17 amino acids. Trimming took 3 bases from V and 4 from J; bases not matched to a gene: 10. From germline, CDR1 is MDHEN and CDR2 SYDVKM. The CDR3 loop reads CASSFLLAGGIRYEQYF. CDR3 nucleotide sequence: TGTGCCAGCAGTTTTCTACTAGCGGGGGGCATCCGATACGAGCAGTACTTC.

CDR3 sequence (DNA): TGTGCCAGCAGCGGAGATGGGTTCAATGAGCAGTTCTTC. Translating gives CASSGDGFNEQFF. The chain combines TRBV2 with TRBJ2-1, with D unresolved. V lost 6 bases and J 6 bases, leaving 12 bases between the germline ends. The germline V gene encodes CDR1 SNHLY and CDR2 FYNNEI. The CDR3 has 13 amino acids.

This sequence joins TRBV3-1 (or the pseudogene TRBV3-2) and TRBJ2-5; 8 nucleotides align to TRBD2. CDR3 length equals 15 residues. V dropped 2 bases and J dropped 5; count of bases not matched to a gene: 7. CDR1 LGHDT and CDR2 YNNKEL come from the germline V gene (reference sequence). The CDR3 DNA is TGTGCCAGCAGCCAACAAGGGACTAGTTGGGAGACCCAGTACTTC. It codes for CASSQQGTSWETQYF.

The genes are TRBV19 and TRBJ1-1, with a tentative D call TRBD1 (5 bases). The CDR3 contains 13 residues. The ends were cut back, 9 bases at V and 1 base at J, with 12 bases in the middle. The germline V gene encodes CDR1 LNHDA and CDR2 SQIVND (reference sequence). The CDR3 coding sequence is TGTGCCAGCCACAGGAACCCGAACACTGAAGCTTTCTTT. Its translation: CASHRNPNTEAFF.

This clone was seen a single time. The chain has TRBV4-1 and TRBJ2-1, with 11 positions matching TRBD2. The CDR3 sequence is 14 residues long. Germline loops: CDR1 MGHRA, CDR2 YSYEKL. V lost 6 bases, J lost 2 bases, and 0 bases stayed unmatched. As DNA, the CDR3 is TGCGCCAGCAGTAGCGGGGGGGCCTACAATGAGCAGTTCTTC. Its protein is CASSSGGAYNEQFF.

This clone has only one observation. The rearrangement joins TRBV19 to TRBJ1-5, with 7 bases lining up with TRBD1. CDR3 length: 12 residues. Germline values: CDR1 LNHDA, CDR2 SQIVND (reference sequence). After removal of 6 bases from V and 6 bases from J, the junction contained 2 bases not matched to a gene. CDR3 sequence: CASRGGGQPQHF. The CDR3 DNA follows: TGTGCCAGTAGAGGGGGCGGTCAGCCCCAGCATTTT.

DNA of the CDR3: TGCAGCGTGGGACTAGCGGGATTTTACCACGAGCAGTACTTC. Translation gives CSVGLAGFYHEQYF. V is TRBV29-1 and J is TRBJ2-7, with 13 bases matching TRBD2. The CDR3 sequence is 14 residues long. The germline CDR1 and CDR2 sequences are SQVTM and ANQGSEA. V dropped 6 bases and J dropped 5; count of bases not matched to a gene: 7.

The chain links TRBV7-2 to TRBJ2-1, with 9 bases aligning to TRBD2. V was clipped by 6 bases and J by 6 bases; unmatched bases: 9. The CDR3 runs to 15 residues. Per germline, CDR1 SGHTA and CDR2 FQGNSA. CDR3 sequence reads: CASRTPAGGPNEQFF. The CDR3 nucleotides are TGTGCCAGCAGGACCCCAGCGGGGGGCCCCAATGAGCAGTTCTTC.

There are a few counts of this clone. The rearrangement uses TRBV24-1 and TRBJ2-5; a possible D gene is TRBD1 (8 bases). Germline CDR1 reads KGHDR; CDR2 reads SFDVKD. The length of the CDR3 is 15 residues. Trimming pared 7 bases from V and 1 base from J, leaving 15 bases between. The CDR3 DNA is TGTGCCACCAGCGGACAGGGAGGGATCCAAGAGACCCAGTACTTC. Translation gives CATSGQGGIQETQYF.

This chain's CDR3 is CASSPRDSYEQYF. In nucleotides, the CDR3 is TGTGCCAGTAGTCCACGGGACTCCTACGAGCAGTACTTC. The chain recombines TRBV19 with TRBJ2-7, with D possibly being TRBD2 (5 bases). CDR3 size: 13 residues. The germline V gene has CDR1 LNHDA and CDR2 SQIVND (reference sequence). Deletions cut 5 bases from V and 0 bases from J, with 8 bases between.

The chain uses TRBV4-3 and TRBJ2-1; TRBD2 aligns across 8 bases. V shed 2 bases, J shed 2 bases, and the junction held 14 bases outside the gene matches. The length of the CDR3 is 19 residues. CDR1 and CDR2 (germline): LGHNA, YSLEER. The CDR3 DNA sequence: TGCGCCAGCAGCCAAACGTACCCCCTGAAACTAGCGGCCTACAATGAGCAGTTCTTC. Protein product: CASSQTYPLKLAAYNEQFF.

The V gene is TRBV19, the J gene TRBJ1-4; 7 nucleotides agree with TRBD1. Looked up from germline, CDR1 is LNHDA and CDR2 is SQIVND (reference sequence). The CDR3 is made up of 13 amino acids. J lost 5 bases, V lost 7 bases, and 4 bases had no gene match. CDR3 region: CASTGTVNEKLFF. CDR3 nucleotides: TGTGCCAGTACCGGGACAGTGAATGAAAAACTGTTTTTT.

The chain recombines TRBV3-1 (or the pseudogene TRBV3-2) with TRBJ2-2; D uncertain. Trimming pared 3 bases from V and 4 bases from J, leaving 12 bases between. CDR3 size: 15 residues. Germline CDR1 LGHDT, CDR2 YNNKEL (reference sequence). CDR3 in amino acids: CASSHSLPATGELFF. CDR3 sequence (DNA): TGTGCCAGCAGCCATAGCCTACCTGCCACCGGGGAGCTGTTTTTT.

V is TRBV6-6 and J is TRBJ1-4; TRBD1 matches at 11 bases. The CDR3 contains 14 residues. CDR1 is MNHNY, CDR2 SVGAGI, per germline (reference sequence). J lost 7 bases, V lost 4 bases, and 2 bases had no gene match. The CDR3 sequence: CASSSDRGREKLFF. The CDR3 DNA is TGTGCCAGCAGTTCGGACAGGGGGCGTGAAAAACTGTTTTTT.

The chain links TRBV11-1 to TRBJ2-1; 8 bases line up with TRBD1. J lost 3 bases, V lost 4 bases, and 2 bases had no gene match. Germline lookup yields CDR1 SGHAT and CDR2 FQDESV (reference sequence). This CDR3 spans 14 amino acids. The CDR3 nucleotides are TGTGCCAGCAGCTCCGGACAGGGCTACAATGAGCAGTTCTTC. Encoded protein: CASSSGQGYNEQFF.

This clone has only a few counts. The CDR3 bases are TGCGCCAGCAGCCAAAGTCTAGCGGGACTAAATGAGCAGTTCTTC. It codes for CASSQSLAGLNEQFF. The chain couples TRBV4-3 to TRBJ2-1; 9 bases align to TRBD2. The CDR3 length is 15 residues. Per the germline V gene, CDR1 is LGHNA and CDR2 is YSLEER. The V gene end was trimmed by 2 bases and the J gene end by 7 bases; junction bases not matched to a gene: 6.

This clone was counted once. This chain connects TRBV6-6 to TRBJ2-5; TRBD2 matches at 8 bases. The CDR3 has 15 amino acids. V dropped 5 bases and J dropped 7; count of bases not matched to a gene: 12. Germline lookup yields CDR1 MNHNY and CDR2 SVGAGI (reference sequence). CDR3 sequence reads: CASSTPGLVKTTQYF. CDR3 nucleotides: TGTGCCAGCAGTACCCCGGGACTAGTAAAGACGACCCAGTACTTC.

The gene calls are TRBV30 and TRBJ2-1, with 9 bases matching TRBD2. The V gene end was trimmed by 3 bases and the J gene end by 0 bases; junction bases not matched to a gene: 9. Per the germline V gene, CDR1 is GTSNPN and CDR2 is SVGIG (reference sequence). The CDR3 is 17 amino acids. Here the CDR3 DNA reads TGTGCCTGGAGGACCATCGGGACTAGCCACTCCTACAATGAGCAGTTCTTC. Its protein is CAWRTIGTSHSYNEQFF. The whole variable domain, remainder taken from reference TRBV30 and TRBJ2-1, is SQTIHQWPATLVQPVGSPLSLECTVEGTSNPNLYWYRQAAGRGLQLLFYSVGIGQISSEVPQNLSASRPQDRQFILSSKKLLLSDSGFYLCAWRTIGTSHSYNEQFFGPGTRLTVL.

J is TRBJ1-5 and V is TRBV30; 9 nucleotides line up with TRBD1. CDR1 and CDR2 from the germline V gene are GTSNPN and SVGIG (reference sequence). J gave up 1 base and V 5 bases, and 0 bases lay outside the gene matches. This CDR3 contains 13 residues. This CDR3 reads CAWDRGSNQPQHF. The CDR3 coding sequence is TGTGCCTGGGACAGGGGGAGCAATCAGCCCCAGCATTTT.

The gene calls are TRBV7-2 and TRBJ1-1; 8 bases match TRBD1. Per the germline V gene, CDR1 is SGHTA and CDR2 is FQGNSA. This CDR3 is 14 amino acids long. V trimming: 4 bases; J trimming: 1 base; junction bases outside the gene matches: 2. CDR3 nucleotides: TGTGCCAGCAGCTCAGGGACAGGGAACACTGAAGCTTTCTTT. Residues: CASSSGTGNTEAFF. Using reference TRBV7-2 and TRBJ1-1 for the parts outside the CDR3, the full variable domain is GAGVSQSPSNKVTEKGKDVELRCDPISGHTALYWYRQSLGQGLEFLIYFQGNSAPDKSGLPSDRFSAERTGGSVSTLTIQRTQQEDSAVYLCASSSGTGNTEAFFGQGTRLTVV.

V is TRBV28 and J is TRBJ1-1, with D unclear. From germline, CDR1 is MDHEN and CDR2 SYDVKM. The CDR3 has 13 residues. V was cut by 5 bases and J by 2 bases, with 9 bases left in between. For the CDR3, the DNA is TGTGCCAGCAGTGGAGGGAGAAACACTGAAGCTTTCTTT. Protein: CASSGGRNTEAFF.

V is TRBV3-1 (or the pseudogene TRBV3-2) and J is TRBJ1-6; D gene ambiguous. V gave up 0 bases and J gave up 0 bases, with 24 bases separating them. CDR3 length equals 22 residues. Germline V gene data show CDR1 as LGHDT and CDR2 as YNNKEL (reference sequence). The chain's CDR3 is CASSQDNTQVGLPSSYNSPLHF. The DNA of the CDR3 is TGTGCCAGCAGCCAAGATAACACGCAAGTGGGCTTACCGAGCTCCTATAATTCACCCCTCCACTTT.

The rearrangement links TRBV19 to TRBJ1-1; 7 bases are shared with TRBD1. Per the germline V gene, CDR1 is LNHDA and CDR2 is SQIVND (reference sequence). This CDR3 has 13 amino acids. V gave up 7 bases and J gave up 7 bases; unmatched junction bases: 9. CDR3 in DNA: TGTGCCAGTAATTCGGACAGGACGCTTGAAGCTTTCTTT. It yields the protein CASNSDRTLEAFF. The whole variable domain, remainder taken from reference TRBV19 and TRBJ1-1, is DGGITQSPKYLFRKEGQNVTLSCEQNLNHDAMYWYRQDPGQGLRLIYYSQIVNDFQKGDIAEGYSVSREKKESFPLTVTSAQKNPTAFYLCASNSDRTLEAFFGQGTRLTVV.

The CDR3 spells CASSYFRDRLNTEAFF. The CDR3 nucleotides are TGTGCCAGCAGTTACTTTAGGGACAGACTGAACACTGAAGCTTTCTTT. The V gene is TRBV6-6, the J gene TRBJ1-1; TRBD1 matches at 7 bases. The V gene's germline CDR1 is MNHNY and CDR2 SVGAGI (reference sequence). CDR3 length: 16 amino acids. V shed 1 base and J 0 bases; nucleotides not matched to a gene: 5.